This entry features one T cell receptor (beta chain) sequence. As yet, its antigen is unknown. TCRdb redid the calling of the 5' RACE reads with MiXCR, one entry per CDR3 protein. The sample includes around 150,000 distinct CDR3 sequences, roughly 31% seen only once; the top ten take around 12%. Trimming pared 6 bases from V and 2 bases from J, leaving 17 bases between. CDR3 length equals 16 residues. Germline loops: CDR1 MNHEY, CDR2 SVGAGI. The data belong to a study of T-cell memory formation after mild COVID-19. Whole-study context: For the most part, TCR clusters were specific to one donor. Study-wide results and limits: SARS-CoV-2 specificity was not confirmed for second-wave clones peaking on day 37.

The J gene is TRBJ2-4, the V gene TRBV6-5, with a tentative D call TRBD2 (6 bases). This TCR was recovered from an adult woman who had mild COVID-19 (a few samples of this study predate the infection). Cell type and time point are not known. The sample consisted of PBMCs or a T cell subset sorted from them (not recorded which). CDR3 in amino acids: CASSHMARGTKNIQYF. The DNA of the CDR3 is TGTGCCAGCAGCCATATGGCTCGGGGGACCAAAAACATTCAGTACTTC.